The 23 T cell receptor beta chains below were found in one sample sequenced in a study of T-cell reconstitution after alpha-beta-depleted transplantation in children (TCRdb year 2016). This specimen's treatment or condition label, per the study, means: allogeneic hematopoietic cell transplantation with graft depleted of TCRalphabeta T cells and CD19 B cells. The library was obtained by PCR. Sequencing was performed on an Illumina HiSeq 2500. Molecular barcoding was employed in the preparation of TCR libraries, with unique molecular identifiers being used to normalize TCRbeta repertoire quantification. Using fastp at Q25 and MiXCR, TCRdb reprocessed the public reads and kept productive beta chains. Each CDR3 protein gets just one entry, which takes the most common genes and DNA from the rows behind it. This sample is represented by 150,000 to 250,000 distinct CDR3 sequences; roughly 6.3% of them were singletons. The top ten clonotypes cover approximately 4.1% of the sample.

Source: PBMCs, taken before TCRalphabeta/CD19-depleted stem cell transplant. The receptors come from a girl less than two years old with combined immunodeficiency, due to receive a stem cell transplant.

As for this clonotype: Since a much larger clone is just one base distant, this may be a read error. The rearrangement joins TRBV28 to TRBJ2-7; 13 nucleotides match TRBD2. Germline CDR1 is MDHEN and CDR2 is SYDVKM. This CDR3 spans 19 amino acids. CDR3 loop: CAGSSIRTSGRAELVEQYF. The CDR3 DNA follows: TGTGCCGGCAGTTCTATCCGAACTAGCGGGAGGGCGGAACTTGTCGAGCAGTACTTC.

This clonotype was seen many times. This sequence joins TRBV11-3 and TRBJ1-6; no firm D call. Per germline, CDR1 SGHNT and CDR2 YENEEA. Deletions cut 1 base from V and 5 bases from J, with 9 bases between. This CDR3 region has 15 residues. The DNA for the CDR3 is TGTGCCAGCAGCTTAGGCATCGTGAATAATTCACCCCTCCACTTT. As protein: CASSLGIVNNSPLHF. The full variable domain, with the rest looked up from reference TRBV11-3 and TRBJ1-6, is EAGVVQSPRYKIIEKKQPVAFWCNPISGHNTLYWYLQNLGQGPELLIRYENEEAVDDSQLPKDRFSAERLKGVDSTLKIQPAELGDSAVYLCASSLGIVNNSPLHFGNGTRLTVT.

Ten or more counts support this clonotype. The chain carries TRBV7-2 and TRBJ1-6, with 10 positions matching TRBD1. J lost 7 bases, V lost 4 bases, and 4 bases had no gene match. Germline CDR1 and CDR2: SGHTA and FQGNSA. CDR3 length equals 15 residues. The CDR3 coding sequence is TGTGCCAGCAGCTGGAGGACAGGGGGAAATTCACCCCTCCACTTT. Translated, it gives CASSWRTGGNSPLHF.

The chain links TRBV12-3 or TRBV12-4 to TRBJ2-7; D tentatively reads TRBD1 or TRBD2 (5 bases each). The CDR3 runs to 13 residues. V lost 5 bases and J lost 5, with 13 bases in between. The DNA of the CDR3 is TGTGCCAGCAGTAGTTATGGGGACCACGAGCAGTACTTC. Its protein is CASSSYGDHEQYF.

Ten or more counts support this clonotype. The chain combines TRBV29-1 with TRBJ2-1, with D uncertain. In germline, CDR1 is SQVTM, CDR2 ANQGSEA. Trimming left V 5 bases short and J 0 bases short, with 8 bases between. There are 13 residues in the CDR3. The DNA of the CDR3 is TGCAGCGTTAAGGTCCGCTCCTACAATGAGCAGTTCTTC. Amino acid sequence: CSVKVRSYNEQFF.

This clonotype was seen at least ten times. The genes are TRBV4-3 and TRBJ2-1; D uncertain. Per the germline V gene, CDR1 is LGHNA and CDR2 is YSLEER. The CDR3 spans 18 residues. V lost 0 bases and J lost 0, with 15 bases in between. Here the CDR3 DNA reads TGCGCCAGCAGCCAAGAGGACGCTAGTACCAGCTCCTACAATGAGCAGTTCTTC. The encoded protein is CASSQEDASTSSYNEQFF.

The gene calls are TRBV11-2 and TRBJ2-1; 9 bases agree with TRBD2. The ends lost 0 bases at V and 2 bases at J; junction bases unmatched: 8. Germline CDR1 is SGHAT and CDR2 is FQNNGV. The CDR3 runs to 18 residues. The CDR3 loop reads CASSLDPLSGGTYNEQFF. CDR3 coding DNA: TGTGCCAGCAGCTTAGACCCCCTAAGCGGGGGGACCTACAATGAGCAGTTCTTC. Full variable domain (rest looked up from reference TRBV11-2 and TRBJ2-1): EAGVAQSPRYKIIEKRQSVAFWCNPISGHATLYWYQQILGQGPKLLIQFQNNGVVDDSQLPKDRFSAERLKGVDSTLKIQPAKLEDSAVYLCASSLDPLSGGTYNEQFFGPGTRLTVL.

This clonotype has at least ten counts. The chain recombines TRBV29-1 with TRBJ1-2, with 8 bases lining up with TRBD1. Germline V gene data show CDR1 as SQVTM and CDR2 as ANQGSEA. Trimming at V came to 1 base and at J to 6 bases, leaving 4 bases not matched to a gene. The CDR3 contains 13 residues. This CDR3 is CSVEALDRDGYTF. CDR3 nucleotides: TGCAGCGTTGAAGCCTTGGACAGGGATGGCTACACCTTC.

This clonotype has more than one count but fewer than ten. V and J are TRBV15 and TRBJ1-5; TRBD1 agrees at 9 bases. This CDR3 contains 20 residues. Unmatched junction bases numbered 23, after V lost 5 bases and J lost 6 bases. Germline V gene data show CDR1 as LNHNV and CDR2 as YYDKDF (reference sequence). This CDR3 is CATSPTLARDRDHPIQPQHF. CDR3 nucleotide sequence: TGTGCCACCAGCCCAACCCTCGCCCGGGACAGGGATCACCCTATTCAGCCCCAGCATTTT.

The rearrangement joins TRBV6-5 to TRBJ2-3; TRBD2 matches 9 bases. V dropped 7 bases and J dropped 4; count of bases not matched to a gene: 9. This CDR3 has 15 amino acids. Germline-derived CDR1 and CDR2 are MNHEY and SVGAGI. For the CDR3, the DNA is TGTGCCAGCAATTTCGGGCGGGAGGGCCCAGATACGCAGTATTTT. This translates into CASNFGREGPDTQYF.

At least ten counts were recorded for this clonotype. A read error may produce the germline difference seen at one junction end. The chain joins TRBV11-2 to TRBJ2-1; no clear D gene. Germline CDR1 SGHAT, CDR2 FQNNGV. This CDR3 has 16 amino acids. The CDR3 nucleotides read TGTGCCAGCAGCTTAATTGTTGGGGATTTAACCAATGGGCAGTTCTTC. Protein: CASSLIVGDLTNGQFF. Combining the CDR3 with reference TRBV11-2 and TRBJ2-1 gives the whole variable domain EAGVAQSPRYKIIEKRQSVAFWCNPISGHATLYWYQQILGQGPKLLIQFQNNGVVDDSQLPKDRFSAERLKGVDSTLKIQPAKLEDSAVYLCASSLIVGDLTNGQFFGPGTRLTVL.

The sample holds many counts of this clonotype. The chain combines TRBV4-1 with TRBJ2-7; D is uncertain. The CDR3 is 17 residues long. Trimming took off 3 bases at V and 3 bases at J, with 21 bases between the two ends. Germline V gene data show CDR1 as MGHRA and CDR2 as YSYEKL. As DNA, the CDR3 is TGCGCCAGCAGCCACTTCTCCCGGCGTTACACTTACTACGAGCAGTACTTC. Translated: CASSHFSRRYTYYEQYF.

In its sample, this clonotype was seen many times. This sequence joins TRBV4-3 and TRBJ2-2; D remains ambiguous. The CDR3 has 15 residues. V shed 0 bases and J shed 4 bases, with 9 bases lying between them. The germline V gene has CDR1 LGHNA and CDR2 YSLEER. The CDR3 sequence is CASSQDRQRTGELFF. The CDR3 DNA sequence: TGCGCCAGCAGCCAAGATCGCCAGCGCACCGGGGAGCTGTTTTTT.

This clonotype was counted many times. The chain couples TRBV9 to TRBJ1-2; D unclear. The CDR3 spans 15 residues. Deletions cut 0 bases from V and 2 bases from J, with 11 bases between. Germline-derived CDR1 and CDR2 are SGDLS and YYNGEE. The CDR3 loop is CASSVAETANYGYTF. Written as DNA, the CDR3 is TGTGCCAGCAGCGTAGCGGAGACGGCGAACTATGGCTACACCTTC.

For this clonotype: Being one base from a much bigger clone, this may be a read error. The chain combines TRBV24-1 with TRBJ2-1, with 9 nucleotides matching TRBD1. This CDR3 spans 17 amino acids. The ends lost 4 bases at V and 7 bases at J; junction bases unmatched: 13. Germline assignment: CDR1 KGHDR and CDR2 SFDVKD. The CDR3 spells CATSDYGQGTSVNEQFF. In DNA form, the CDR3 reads TGTGCCACCAGTGACTACGGACAGGGGACGTCGGTGAATGAGCAGTTCTTC.

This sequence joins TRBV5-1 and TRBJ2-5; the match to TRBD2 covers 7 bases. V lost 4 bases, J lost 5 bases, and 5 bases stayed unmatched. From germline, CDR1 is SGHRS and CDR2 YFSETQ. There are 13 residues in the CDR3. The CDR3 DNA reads TGCGCCAGCAGCCCGGGAGGTTTGGAGACCCAGTACTTC. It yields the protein CASSPGGLETQYF.

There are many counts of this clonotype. CDR3: CASSLLGSGTEAFF. The CDR3 bases are TGCGCCAGCAGCTTGTTGGGGAGTGGCACTGAAGCTTTCTTT. The V call is TRBV5-1, the J call TRBJ1-1, with unresolved D. The CDR3 covers 14 residues. Looked up from germline, CDR1 is SGHRS and CDR2 is YFSETQ. The ends were cut back, 1 base at V and 4 bases at J, with 11 bases in the middle.

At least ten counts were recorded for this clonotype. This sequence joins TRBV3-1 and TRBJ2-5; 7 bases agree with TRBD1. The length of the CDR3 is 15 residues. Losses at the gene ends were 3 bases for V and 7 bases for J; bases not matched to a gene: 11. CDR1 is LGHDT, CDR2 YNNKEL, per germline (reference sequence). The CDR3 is CASSHPGQNIWTQYF. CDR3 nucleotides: TGTGCCAGCAGCCACCCGGGACAGAATATTTGGACCCAGTACTTC.

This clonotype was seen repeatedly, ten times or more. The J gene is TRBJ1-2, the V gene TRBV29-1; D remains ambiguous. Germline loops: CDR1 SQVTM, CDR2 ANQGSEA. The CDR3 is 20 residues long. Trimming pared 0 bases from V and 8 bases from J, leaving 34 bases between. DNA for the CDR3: TGCAGCGTTGAAGATTGGTTCCGGGAAGCAGCGACTCCGGTAGGGCGGGGCTACACCTTC. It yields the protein CSVEDWFREAATPVGRGYTF.

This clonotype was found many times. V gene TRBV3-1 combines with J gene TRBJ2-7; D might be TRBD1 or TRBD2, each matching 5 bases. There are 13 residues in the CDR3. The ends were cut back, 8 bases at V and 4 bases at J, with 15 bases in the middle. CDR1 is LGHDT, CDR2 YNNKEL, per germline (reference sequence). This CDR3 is CASGPRENYEQYF. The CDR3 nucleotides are TGTGCCAGCGGTCCCAGGGAGAATTACGAGCAGTACTTC.

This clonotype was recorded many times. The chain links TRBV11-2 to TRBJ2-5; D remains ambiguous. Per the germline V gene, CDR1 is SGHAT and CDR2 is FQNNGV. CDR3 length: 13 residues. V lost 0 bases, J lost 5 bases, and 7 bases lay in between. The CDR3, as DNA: TGTGCCAGCAGCTTAGAATTTGGGGAGACCCAGTACTTC. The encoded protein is CASSLEFGETQYF. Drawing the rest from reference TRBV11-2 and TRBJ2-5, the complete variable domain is EAGVAQSPRYKIIEKRQSVAFWCNPISGHATLYWYQQILGQGPKLLIQFQNNGVVDDSQLPKDRFSAERLKGVDSTLKIQPAKLEDSAVYLCASSLEFGETQYFGPGTRLLVL.

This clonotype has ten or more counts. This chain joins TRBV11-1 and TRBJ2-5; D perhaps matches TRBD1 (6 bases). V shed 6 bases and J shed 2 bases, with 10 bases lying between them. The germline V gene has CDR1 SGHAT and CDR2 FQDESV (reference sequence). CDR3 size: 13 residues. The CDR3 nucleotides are TGTGCCAGCAGATCAGGGGTTCAAGAGACCCAGTACTTC. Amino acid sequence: CASRSGVQETQYF.

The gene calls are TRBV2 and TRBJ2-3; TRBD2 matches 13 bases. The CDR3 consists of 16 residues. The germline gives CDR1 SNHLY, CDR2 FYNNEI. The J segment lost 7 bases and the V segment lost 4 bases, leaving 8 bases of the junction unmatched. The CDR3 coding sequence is TGTGCCAGCAGTGGACTAGCGGGGGGCCGCAGTTATACGCAGTATTTT. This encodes CASSGLAGGRSYTQYF.